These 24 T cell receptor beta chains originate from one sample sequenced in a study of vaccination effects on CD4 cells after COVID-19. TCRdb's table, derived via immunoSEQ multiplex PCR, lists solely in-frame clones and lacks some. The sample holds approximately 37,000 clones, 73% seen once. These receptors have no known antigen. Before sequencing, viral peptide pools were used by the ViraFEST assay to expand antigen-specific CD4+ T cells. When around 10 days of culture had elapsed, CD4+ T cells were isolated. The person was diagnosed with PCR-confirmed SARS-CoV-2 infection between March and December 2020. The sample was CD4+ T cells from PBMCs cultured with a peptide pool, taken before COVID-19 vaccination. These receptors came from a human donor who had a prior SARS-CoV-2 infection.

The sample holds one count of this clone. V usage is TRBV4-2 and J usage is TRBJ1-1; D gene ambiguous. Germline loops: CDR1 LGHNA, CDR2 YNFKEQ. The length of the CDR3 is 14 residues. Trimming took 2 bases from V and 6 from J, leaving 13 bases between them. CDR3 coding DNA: TGTGCCAGCAGCCAATATTTTGGTGGGTCTGAAGCTTTCTTT. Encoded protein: CASSQYFGGSEAFF.

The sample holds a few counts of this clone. DNA of the CDR3: TGTGCCAGCAGTTTAATGGGGGACTATCAGCCCCAGCATTTT. Its protein product is CASSLMGDYQPQHF. This chain connects TRBV27 to TRBJ1-5, with D possibly TRBD1 on 5 matching bases. This CDR3 region has 14 residues. V was trimmed by 2 bases and J by 5 bases, leaving 10 bases between them. Germline V lookup: CDR1 MNHEY, CDR2 SMNVEV (reference sequence).

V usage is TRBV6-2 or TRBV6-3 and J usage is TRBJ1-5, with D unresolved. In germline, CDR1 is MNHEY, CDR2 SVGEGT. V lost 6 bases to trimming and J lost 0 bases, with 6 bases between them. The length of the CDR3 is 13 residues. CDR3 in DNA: TGTGCCAGCAGCCTAGATAGCAATCAGCCCCAGCATTTT. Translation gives CASSLDSNQPQHF.

CDR3 sequence reads: CSVGDSWGTGELFF. The CDR3 DNA is TGCAGCGTTGGGGACTCCTGGGGCACCGGGGAGCTGTTTTTT. The chain couples TRBV29-1 to TRBJ2-2, with D possibly matching TRBD2 (6 bases). CDR3 size: 14 residues. The ends were cut back, 4 bases at V and 4 bases at J, with 13 bases in the middle. Germline V gives CDR1 SQVTM, CDR2 ANQGSEA.

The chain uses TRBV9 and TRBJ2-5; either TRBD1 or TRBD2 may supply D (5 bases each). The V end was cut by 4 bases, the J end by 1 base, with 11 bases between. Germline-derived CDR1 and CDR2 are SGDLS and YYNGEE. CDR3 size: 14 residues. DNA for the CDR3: TGTGCCAGCAGCACATGGGACCGCCAAGAGACCCAGTACTTC. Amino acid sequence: CASSTWDRQETQYF.

The CDR3 DNA reads as TGTGCCAGCAGTGAATGGGCCGGCGGGGAGCATACGCAGTATTTT. Amino acid sequence: CASSEWAGGEHTQYF. The rearrangement links TRBV2 to TRBJ2-3; perhaps TRBD2 as D (6 bases). The germline CDR1 and CDR2 sequences are SNHLY and FYNNEI. V lost 2 bases to trimming and J lost 7 bases, with 16 bases between them. The CDR3 is 15 residues long.

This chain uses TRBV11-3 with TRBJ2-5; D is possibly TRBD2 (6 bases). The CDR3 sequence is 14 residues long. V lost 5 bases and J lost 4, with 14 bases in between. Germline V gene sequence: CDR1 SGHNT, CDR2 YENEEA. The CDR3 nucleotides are TGTGCCAGCAGCACAACTAGCCGGGGAGAGACCCAGTACTTC. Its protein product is CASSTTSRGETQYF.

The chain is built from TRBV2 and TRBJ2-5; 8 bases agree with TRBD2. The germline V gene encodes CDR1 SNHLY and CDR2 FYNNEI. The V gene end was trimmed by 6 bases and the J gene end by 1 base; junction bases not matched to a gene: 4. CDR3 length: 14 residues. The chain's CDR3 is CASSISGAQETQYF. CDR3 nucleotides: TGTGCCAGCAGCATTAGCGGGGCCCAAGAGACCCAGTACTTC.

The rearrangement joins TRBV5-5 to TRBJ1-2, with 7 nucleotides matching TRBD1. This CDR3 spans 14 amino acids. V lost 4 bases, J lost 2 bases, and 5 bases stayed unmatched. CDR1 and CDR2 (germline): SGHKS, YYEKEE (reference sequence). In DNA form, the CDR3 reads TGTGCCAGCAGCCCGACAGGGTTAAACTATGGCTACACCTTC. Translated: CASSPTGLNYGYTF.

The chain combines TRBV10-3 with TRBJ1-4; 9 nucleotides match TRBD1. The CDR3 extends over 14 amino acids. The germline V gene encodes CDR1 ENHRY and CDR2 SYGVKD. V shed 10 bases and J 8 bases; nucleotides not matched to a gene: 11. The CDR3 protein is CATRGQGTDEKLFF. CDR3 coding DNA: TGTGCCACCCGAGGACAGGGGACCGACGAAAAACTGTTTTTT.

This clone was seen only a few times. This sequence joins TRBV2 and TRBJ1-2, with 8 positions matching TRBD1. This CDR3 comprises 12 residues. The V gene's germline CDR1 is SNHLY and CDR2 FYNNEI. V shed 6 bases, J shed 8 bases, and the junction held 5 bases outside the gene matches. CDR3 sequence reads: CASSRGLDGYTF. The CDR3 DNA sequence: TGTGCCAGCAGCAGGGGGCTGGACGGCTACACCTTC.

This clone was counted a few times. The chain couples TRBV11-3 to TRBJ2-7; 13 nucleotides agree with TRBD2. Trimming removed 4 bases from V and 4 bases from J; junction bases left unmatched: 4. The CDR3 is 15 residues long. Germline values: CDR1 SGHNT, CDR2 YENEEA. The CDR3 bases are TGTGCCAGCAGCTCCCCGGGACTAGCGGGGTACGAGCAGTACTTC. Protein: CASSSPGLAGYEQYF.

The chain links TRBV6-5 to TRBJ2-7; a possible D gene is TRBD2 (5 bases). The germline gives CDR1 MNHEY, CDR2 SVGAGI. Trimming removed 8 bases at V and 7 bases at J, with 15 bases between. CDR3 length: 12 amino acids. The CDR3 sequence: CASDLGGGEQYF. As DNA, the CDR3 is TGTGCCAGCGATTTAGGAGGCGGGGAGCAGTACTTC.

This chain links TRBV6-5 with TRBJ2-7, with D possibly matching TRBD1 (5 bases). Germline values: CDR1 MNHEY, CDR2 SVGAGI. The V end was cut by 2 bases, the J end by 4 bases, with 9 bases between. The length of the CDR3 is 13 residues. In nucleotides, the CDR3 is TGTGCCAGCAGTTACACACAGGCTTACGAGCAGTACTTC. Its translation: CASSYTQAYEQYF.

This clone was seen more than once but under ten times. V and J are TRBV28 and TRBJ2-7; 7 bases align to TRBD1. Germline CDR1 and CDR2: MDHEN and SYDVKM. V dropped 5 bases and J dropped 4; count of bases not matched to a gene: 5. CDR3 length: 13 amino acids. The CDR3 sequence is CASSRQGSYEQYF. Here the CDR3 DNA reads TGTGCCAGCAGTAGACAGGGTAGTTACGAGCAGTACTTC.

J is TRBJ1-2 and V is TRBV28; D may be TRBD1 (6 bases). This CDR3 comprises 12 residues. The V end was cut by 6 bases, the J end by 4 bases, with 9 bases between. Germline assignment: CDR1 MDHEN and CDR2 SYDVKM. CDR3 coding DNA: TGTGCCAGCAGACTACAGGGCTATGGCTACACCTTC. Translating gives CASRLQGYGYTF.

CDR3 coding DNA: TGTGCCAGCAGCCTTCTTACGGGCACTGAAGCTTTCTTT. This encodes CASSLLTGTEAFF. The gene calls are TRBV7-6 and TRBJ1-1; D ambiguous. There are 13 residues in the CDR3. Trimming stripped 5 bases from V and 4 bases from J, with 11 bases between. CDR1 is SGHVS, CDR2 FNYEAQ, per germline.

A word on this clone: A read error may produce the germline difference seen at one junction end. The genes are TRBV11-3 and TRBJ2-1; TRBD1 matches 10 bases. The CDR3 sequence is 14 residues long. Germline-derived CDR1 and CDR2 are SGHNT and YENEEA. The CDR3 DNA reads TGTGCCAGCAGCTGGGACAGGGGAGGAGGGAGTTCGCTCTTC. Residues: CASSWDRGGGSSLF.

The CDR3 sequence is CASSYPQGHYGYTF. CDR3 coding DNA: TGTGCCAGCAGTTACCCCCAGGGCCACTATGGCTACACCTTC. This chain connects TRBV6-5 to TRBJ1-2; weak D call: TRBD1 (5 bases). The CDR3 has 14 amino acids. Germline-derived CDR1 and CDR2 are MNHEY and SVGAGI. Trimming pared 2 bases from V and 3 bases from J, leaving 10 bases between.

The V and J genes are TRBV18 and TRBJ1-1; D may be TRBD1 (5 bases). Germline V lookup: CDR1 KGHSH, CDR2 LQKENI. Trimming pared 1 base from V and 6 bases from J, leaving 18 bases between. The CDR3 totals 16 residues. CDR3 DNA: TGTGCCAGCTCACCACGGTTTGGGGCGTTGGATTCTGAAGCTTTCTTT. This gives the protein CASSPRFGALDSEAFF.

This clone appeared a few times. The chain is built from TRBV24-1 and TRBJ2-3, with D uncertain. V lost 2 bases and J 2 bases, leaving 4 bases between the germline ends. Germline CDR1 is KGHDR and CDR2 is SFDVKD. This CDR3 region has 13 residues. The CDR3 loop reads CATSDSYTDTQYF. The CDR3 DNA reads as TGTGCCACCAGTGATTCCTACACAGATACGCAGTATTTT.

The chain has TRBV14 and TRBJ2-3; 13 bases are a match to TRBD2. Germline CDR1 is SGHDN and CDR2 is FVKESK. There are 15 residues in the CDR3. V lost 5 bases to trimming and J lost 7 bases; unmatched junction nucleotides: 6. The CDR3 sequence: CASSLRLAGGNTQYF. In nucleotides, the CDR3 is TGTGCCAGCAGCTTGAGACTAGCGGGAGGAAATACGCAGTATTTT.

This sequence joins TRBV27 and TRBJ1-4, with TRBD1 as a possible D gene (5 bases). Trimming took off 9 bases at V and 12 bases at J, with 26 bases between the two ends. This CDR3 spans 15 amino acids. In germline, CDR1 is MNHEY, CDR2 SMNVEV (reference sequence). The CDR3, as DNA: TGTGCCAGTAGCCGTTTCGGGGGATTCCCCCGGCAACTGTTTTTT. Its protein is CASSRFGGFPRQLFF.

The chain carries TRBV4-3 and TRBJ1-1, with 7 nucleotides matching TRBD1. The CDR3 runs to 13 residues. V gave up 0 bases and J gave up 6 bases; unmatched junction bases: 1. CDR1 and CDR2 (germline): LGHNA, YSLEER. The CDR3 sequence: CASSQEGQSEAFF. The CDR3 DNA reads TGCGCCAGCAGCCAAGAGGGACAGTCTGAAGCTTTCTTT.